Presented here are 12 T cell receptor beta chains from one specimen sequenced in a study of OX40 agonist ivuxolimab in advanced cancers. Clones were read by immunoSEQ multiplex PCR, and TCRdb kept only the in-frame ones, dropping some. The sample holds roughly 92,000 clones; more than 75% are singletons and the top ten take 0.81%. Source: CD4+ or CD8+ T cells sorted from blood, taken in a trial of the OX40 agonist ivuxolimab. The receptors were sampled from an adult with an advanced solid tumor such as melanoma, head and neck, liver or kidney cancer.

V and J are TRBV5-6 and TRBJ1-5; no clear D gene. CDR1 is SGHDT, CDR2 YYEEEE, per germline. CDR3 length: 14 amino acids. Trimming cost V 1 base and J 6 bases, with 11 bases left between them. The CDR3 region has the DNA TGTGCCAGCAGCTTGTATGGTCCGGGTCAGCCCCAGCATTTT. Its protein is CASSLYGPGQPQHF.

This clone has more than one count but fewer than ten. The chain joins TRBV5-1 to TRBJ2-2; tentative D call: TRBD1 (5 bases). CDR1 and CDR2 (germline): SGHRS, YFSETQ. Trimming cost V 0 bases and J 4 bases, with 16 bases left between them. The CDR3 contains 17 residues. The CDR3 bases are TGCGCCAGCAGCTTGGATCCAACCAGACAGTCCACCGGGGAGCTGTTTTTT. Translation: CASSLDPTRQSTGELFF.

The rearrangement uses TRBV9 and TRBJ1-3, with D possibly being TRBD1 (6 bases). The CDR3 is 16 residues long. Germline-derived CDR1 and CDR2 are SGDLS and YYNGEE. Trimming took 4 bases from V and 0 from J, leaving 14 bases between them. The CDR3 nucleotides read TGTGCCAGCAGCAGCCACAGGGAGAGCTCTGGAAACACCATATATTTT. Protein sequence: CASSSHRESSGNTIYF. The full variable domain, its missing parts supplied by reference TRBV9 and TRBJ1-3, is DSGVTQTPKHLITATGQRVTLRCSPRSGDLSVYWYQQSLDQGLQFLIQYYNGEERAKGNILERFSAQQFPDLHSELNLSSLELGDSALYFCASSSHRESSGNTIYFGEGSWLTVV.

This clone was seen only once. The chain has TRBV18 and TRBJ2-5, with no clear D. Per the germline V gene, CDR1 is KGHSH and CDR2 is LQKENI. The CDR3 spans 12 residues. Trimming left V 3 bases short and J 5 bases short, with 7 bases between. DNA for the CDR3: TGTGCCAGCTCACCTAACCCGGAGACCCAGTACTTC. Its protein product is CASSPNPETQYF.

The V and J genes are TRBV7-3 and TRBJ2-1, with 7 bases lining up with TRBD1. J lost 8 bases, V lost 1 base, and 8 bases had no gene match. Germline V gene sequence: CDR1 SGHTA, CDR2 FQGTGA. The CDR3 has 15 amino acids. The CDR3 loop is CASSLRIQGSHEQFF. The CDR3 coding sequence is TGTGCCAGCAGCTTAAGAATACAGGGGTCCCATGAGCAGTTCTTC. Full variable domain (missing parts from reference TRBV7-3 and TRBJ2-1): GAGVSQTPSNKVTEKGKYVELRCDPISGHTALYWYRQSLGQGPEFLIYFQGTGAADDSGLPNDRFFAVRPEGSVSTLKIQRTERGDSAVYLCASSLRIQGSHEQFFGPGTRLTVL.

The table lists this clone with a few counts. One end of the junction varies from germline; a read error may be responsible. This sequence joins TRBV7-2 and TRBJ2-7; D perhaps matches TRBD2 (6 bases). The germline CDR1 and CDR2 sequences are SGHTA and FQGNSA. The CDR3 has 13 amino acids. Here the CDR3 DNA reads TGTGCCAGCAGCTTAGCAGGTAGCGGAGGCCTCTTCTTC. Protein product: CASSLAGSGGLFF.

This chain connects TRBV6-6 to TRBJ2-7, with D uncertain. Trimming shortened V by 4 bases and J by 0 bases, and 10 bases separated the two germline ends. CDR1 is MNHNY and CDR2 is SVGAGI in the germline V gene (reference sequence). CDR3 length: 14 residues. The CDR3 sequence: CASSSSMRSYEQYF. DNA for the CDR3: TGTGCCAGCAGTTCGTCTATGCGCTCCTACGAGCAGTACTTC.

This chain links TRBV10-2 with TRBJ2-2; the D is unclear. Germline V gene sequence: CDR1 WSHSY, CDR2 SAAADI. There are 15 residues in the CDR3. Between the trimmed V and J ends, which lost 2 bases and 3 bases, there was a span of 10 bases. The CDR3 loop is CASSEHYRDTGELFF. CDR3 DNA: TGCGCCAGCAGTGAGCATTATAGGGACACCGGGGAGCTGTTTTTT.

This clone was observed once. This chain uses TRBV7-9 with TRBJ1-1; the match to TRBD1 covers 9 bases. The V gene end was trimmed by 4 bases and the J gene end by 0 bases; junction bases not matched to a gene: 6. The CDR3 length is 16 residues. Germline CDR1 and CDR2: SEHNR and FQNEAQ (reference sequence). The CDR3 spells CASSSGTGKMNTEAFF. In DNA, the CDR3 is TGTGCCAGCAGCTCCGGGACAGGGAAGATGAACACTGAAGCTTTCTTT.

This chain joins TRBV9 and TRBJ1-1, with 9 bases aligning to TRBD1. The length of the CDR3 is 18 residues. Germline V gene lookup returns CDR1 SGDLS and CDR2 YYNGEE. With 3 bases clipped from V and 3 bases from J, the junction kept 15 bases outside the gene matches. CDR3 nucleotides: TGTGCCAGCAGCGGGCCAGGCCAAACAGGGGGCGCGTACACTGAAGCTTTCTTT. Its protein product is CASSGPGQTGGAYTEAFF.

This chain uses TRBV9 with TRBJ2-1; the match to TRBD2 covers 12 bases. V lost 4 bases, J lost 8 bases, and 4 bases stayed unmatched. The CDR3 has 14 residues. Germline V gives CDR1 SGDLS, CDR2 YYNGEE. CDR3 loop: CASSPTSGRDEQFF. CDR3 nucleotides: TGTGCCAGCAGCCCGACTAGCGGGAGAGATGAGCAGTTCTTC.

CDR3 region: CASSLNRGNEKLFF. The CDR3 DNA is TGTGCCAGCAGCTTAAATAGGGGTAATGAAAAACTGTTTTTT. V gene TRBV7-6 combines with J gene TRBJ1-4; D perhaps matches TRBD1 (5 bases). Trimming removed 2 bases from V and 4 bases from J, with 8 bases in between. This CDR3 region has 14 residues. Germline V gene sequence: CDR1 SGHVS, CDR2 FNYEAQ.